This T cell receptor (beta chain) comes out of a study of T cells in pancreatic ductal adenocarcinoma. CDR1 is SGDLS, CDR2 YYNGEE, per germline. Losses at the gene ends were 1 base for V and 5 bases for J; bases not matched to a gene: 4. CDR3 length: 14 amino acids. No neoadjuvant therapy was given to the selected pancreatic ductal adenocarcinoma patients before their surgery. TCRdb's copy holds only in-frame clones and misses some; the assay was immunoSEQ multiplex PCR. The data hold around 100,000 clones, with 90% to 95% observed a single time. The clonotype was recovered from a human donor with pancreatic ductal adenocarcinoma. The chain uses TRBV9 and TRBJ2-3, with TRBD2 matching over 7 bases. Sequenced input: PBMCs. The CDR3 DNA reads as TGTGCCAGCAGCGTATTCAGCGGGAAAGATACGCAGTATTTT. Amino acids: CASSVFSGKDTQYF.